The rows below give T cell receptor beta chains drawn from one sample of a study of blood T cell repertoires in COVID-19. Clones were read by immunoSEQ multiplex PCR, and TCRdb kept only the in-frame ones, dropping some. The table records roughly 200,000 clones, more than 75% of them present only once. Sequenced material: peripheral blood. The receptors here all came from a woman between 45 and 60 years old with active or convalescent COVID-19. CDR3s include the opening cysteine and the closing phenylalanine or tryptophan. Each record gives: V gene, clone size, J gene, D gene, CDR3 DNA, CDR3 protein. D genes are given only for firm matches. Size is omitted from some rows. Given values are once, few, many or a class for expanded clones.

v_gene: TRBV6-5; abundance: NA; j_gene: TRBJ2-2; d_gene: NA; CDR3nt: TGTGCCAGCAGTTACACCCTAGGGGAGCTGTTTTTT; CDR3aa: CASSYTLGELFF
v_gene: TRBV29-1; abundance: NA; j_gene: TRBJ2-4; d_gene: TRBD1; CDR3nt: TGCAGCGCCAAGGACAGGGAAGCCAAAAACATTCAGTACTTC; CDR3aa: CSAKDREAKNIQYF
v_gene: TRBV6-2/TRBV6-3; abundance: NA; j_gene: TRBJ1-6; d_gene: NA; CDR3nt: TGTGCCAGCAGTTACCGTGGTCGGGGTTCACCCCTCCACTTT; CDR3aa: CASSYRGRGSPLHF
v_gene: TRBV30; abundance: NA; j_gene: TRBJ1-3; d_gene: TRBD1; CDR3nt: TGTGCCTGGATCTCCCGACAGGGAACCGGAAACACCATATATTTT; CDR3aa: CAWISRQGTGNTIYF
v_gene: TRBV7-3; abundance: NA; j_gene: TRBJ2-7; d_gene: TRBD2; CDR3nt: TGTGCCAGCAGCTTAACGGGAGGACTAGCGACCTACGAGCAGTACTTC; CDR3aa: CASSLTGGLATYEQYF
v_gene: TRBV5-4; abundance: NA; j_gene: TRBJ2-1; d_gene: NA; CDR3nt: TGTGCCAGCAGGGTCGACTCGAGCTCCTACAATGAGCAGTTCTTC; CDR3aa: CASRVDSSSYNEQFF
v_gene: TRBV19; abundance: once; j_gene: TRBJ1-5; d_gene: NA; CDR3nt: TGTGCCAGTAGTAATCCATCGGTAGTAGAGCAGCCCCAGCATTTT; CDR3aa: CASSNPSVVEQPQHF
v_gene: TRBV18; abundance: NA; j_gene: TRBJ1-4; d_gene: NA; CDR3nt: TGTGCCAGCTCACCTAGTGGAACTAATGAAAAACTGTTTTTT; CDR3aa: CASSPSGTNEKLFF
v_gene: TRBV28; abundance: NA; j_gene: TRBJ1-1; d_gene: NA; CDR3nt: TGTGCCAGCAGTCCCCCGCGGCGGGACACTGAAGCTTTCTTT; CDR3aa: CASSPPRRDTEAFF
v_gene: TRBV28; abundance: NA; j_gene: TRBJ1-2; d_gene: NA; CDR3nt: TGTGCCACCACCATTTACAGGGAAGCTAACTATGGCTACACCTTC; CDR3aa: CATTIYREANYGYTF